A selection of T cell receptor beta chains follows, all from one sample in a study of CD8 T cells in ankylosing spondylitis. TCRdb re-analysed the 5' RACE reads in MiXCR, keeping a single row per CDR3 protein. The sample includes 35,000 or so distinct CDR3 sequences, 6% seen only once; the top ten take about an eighth. Specimen: blood, either unsorted or a sorted T cell fraction (not recorded which). These receptors were taken from a male donor with ankylosing spondylitis or in good health (not recorded which). Each CDR3 is given with its conserved first and last residue. A D gene is named only where the DNA matches it firmly. Part of the rows lack a size; the others show once, few, many or a class for expanded clones.

d_gene: .
v_gene: TRBV29-1
abundance: many
j_gene: TRBJ2-7
CDR3aa: CSVAESYEQYF
CDR3nt: TGCAGCGTCGCTGAGTCCTACGAGCAGTACTTC

d_gene: .
v_gene: TRBV20-1
abundance: many
j_gene: TRBJ2-1
CDR3aa: CSAPRGGSSYNEQFF
CDR3nt: TGCAGTGCCCCTAGGGGGGGCAGCTCCTACAATGAGCAGTTCTTC

d_gene: TRBD1
v_gene: TRBV11-2
abundance: many
j_gene: TRBJ2-5
CDR3aa: CASSLTGVLQETQYF
CDR3nt: TGTGCCAGCAGTCTAACAGGGGTCCTCCAAGAGACCCAGTACTTC

d_gene: TRBD2
v_gene: TRBV5-1
abundance: many
j_gene: TRBJ2-1
CDR3aa: CASSLTAGNNEQFF
CDR3nt: TGCGCCAGCAGCTTGACAGCGGGAAACAATGAGCAGTTCTTC

d_gene: .
v_gene: TRBV12-3/TRBV12-4
abundance: many
j_gene: TRBJ2-1
CDR3aa: CASIPRLANTYNEQFF
CDR3nt: TGTGCCAGCATCCCACGTCTAGCGAACACCTACAATGAGCAGTTCTTC

d_gene: .
v_gene: TRBV7-7
abundance: many
j_gene: TRBJ2-3
CDR3aa: CASSLGYTDTQYF
CDR3nt: TGTGCTAGCAGCTTAGGGTACACAGATACGCAGTATTTT

d_gene: .
v_gene: TRBV11-2
abundance: many
j_gene: TRBJ2-7
CDR3aa: CASSSFPDRLFRNEQYF
CDR3nt: TGTGCCAGCAGCTCCTTTCCCGACAGGCTATTTCGTAACGAGCAGTACTTC

d_gene: TRBD2
v_gene: TRBV4-1
abundance: many
j_gene: TRBJ2-7
CDR3aa: CASSLGSGRGYEQYF
CDR3nt: TGCGCCAGCAGCCTCGGTAGCGGGAGAGGGTACGAGCAGTACTTC

d_gene: .
v_gene: TRBV4-2
abundance: many
j_gene: TRBJ2-7
CDR3aa: CASSPPTGTESYEQYF
CDR3nt: TGTGCCAGCAGCCCCCCCACCGGGACCGAAAGCTACGAGCAGTACTTC

d_gene: TRBD1
v_gene: TRBV5-1
abundance: many
j_gene: TRBJ1-2
CDR3aa: CASSPQGRAYGYTF
CDR3nt: TGCGCCAGCAGCCCACAGGGGAGGGCCTATGGCTACACCTTC

d_gene: .
v_gene: TRBV5-6
abundance: .
j_gene: TRBJ2-2
CDR3aa: CASSPFEGRDGTGELFF
CDR3nt: TGTGCCAGCAGCCCCTTCGAAGGCAGGGACGGCACCGGGGAGCTGTTTTTT

d_gene: .
v_gene: TRBV20-1
abundance: .
j_gene: TRBJ2-1
CDR3aa: CCWRQIPSSYNEQFF
CDR3nt: TGCTGCTGGCGGCAGATTCCGAGCTCCTACAATGAGCAGTTCTTC

d_gene: TRBD2
v_gene: TRBV24-1
abundance: many
j_gene: TRBJ2-2
CDR3aa: CATSDLPGRGVGELFF
CDR3nt: TGTGCCACCAGTGATTTGCCCGGGAGGGGGGTCGGGGAGCTGTTTTTT

d_gene: .
v_gene: TRBV29-1
abundance: many
j_gene: TRBJ1-5
CDR3aa: CSVRVDSNQPQHF
CDR3nt: TGCAGCGTGAGAGTGGATAGCAATCAGCCCCAGCATTTT

d_gene: .
v_gene: TRBV20-1
abundance: many
j_gene: TRBJ1-6
CDR3aa: CSASVQDNSPLHF
CDR3nt: TGCAGTGCTAGTGTACAGGATAATTCACCCCTCCACTTT

d_gene: .
v_gene: TRBV6-2/TRBV6-3
abundance: many
j_gene: TRBJ1-5
CDR3aa: CASSTRDIRNQPQHF
CDR3nt: TGTGCCAGCAGTACGCGGGACATACGCAATCAGCCCCAGCATTTT

d_gene: .
v_gene: TRBV20-1
abundance: many
j_gene: TRBJ1-1
CDR3aa: CSARESRGYRMNTEAFF
CDR3nt: TGCAGTGCTAGAGAGTCGAGGGGGTATAGGATGAACACTGAAGCTTTCTTT

d_gene: TRBD2
v_gene: TRBV24-1
abundance: many
j_gene: TRBJ2-1
CDR3aa: CATSVGLAGGPYEQFF
CDR3nt: TGTGCCACCAGTGTGGGACTAGCGGGAGGGCCTTACGAGCAGTTCTTC

d_gene: .
v_gene: TRBV4-3
abundance: many
j_gene: TRBJ1-4
CDR3aa: CASSPSVDIGNEKLFF
CDR3nt: TGCGCCAGCAGCCCATCTGTAGACATAGGCAATGAAAAACTGTTTTTT

d_gene: TRBD1
v_gene: TRBV2
abundance: many
j_gene: TRBJ2-5
CDR3aa: CASRGGLQETQYF
CDR3nt: TGTGCCAGCAGAGGGGGCCTCCAAGAGACCCAGTACTTC

d_gene: TRBD1
v_gene: TRBV7-2
abundance: few
j_gene: TRBJ1-4
CDR3aa: CASSLDRGQGEKLFF
CDR3nt: TGTGCCAGCAGCTTGGACAGGGGGCAAGGTGAAAAACTGTTTTTT

d_gene: TRBD1
v_gene: TRBV4-3
abundance: .
j_gene: TRBJ2-2
CDR3aa: CVSSQVRTGAGELFF
CDR3nt: TGCGTCAGCAGCCAGGTCCGGACAGGAGCCGGGGAGCTGTTTTTT

d_gene: .
v_gene: TRBV5-5
abundance: many
j_gene: TRBJ1-1
CDR3aa: CASSAGQGRRMNTEAFF
CDR3nt: TGTGCCAGCAGCGCGGGGCAGGGTAGAAGGATGAACACTGAAGCTTTCTTT

d_gene: .
v_gene: TRBV29-1
abundance: many
j_gene: TRBJ1-4
CDR3aa: CSVGADEKLFF
CDR3nt: TGCAGCGTTGGTGCAGATGAAAAACTGTTTTTT

d_gene: .
v_gene: TRBV7-2
abundance: .
j_gene: TRBJ2-5
CDR3aa: CASSLYSGQETQCF
CDR3nt: TGTGCCAGCAGCTTATATAGCGGCCAAGAGACCCAGTGCTTC

d_gene: TRBD2
v_gene: TRBV6-2/TRBV6-3
abundance: many
j_gene: TRBJ2-2
CDR3aa: CASSYSRLAGGKLFF
CDR3nt: TGTGCCAGCAGTTACTCTCGACTAGCGGGGGGGAAGCTGTTTTTT

d_gene: TRBD2
v_gene: TRBV5-1
abundance: many
j_gene: TRBJ2-5
CDR3aa: CASRLAGAEGTQYF
CDR3nt: TGCGCCAGCAGACTAGCGGGAGCTGAAGGGACCCAGTACTTC

d_gene: .
v_gene: TRBV29-1
abundance: medium-sized
j_gene: TRBJ2-2
CDR3aa: CSVVSPRNTGELFF
CDR3nt: TGCAGCGTTGTTAGCCCCAGGAACACCGGGGAGCTGTTTTTT

d_gene: .
v_gene: TRBV20-1
abundance: many
j_gene: TRBJ1-1
CDR3aa: CSATTGASTEAFF
CDR3nt: TGCAGTGCTACGACGGGGGCGAGCACTGAAGCTTTCTTT

d_gene: .
v_gene: TRBV5-1
abundance: many
j_gene: TRBJ2-2
CDR3aa: CASSRSVGTLAGELFF
CDR3nt: TGCGCCAGCAGCCGGAGCGTGGGGACACTCGCCGGGGAGCTGTTTTTT

d_gene: TRBD2
v_gene: TRBV5-1
abundance: many
j_gene: TRBJ2-5
CDR3aa: CASIRRGRLQLQETQYF
CDR3nt: TGCGCCAGCATAAGACGCGGGAGGCTCCAGTTACAAGAGACCCAGTACTTC